This T cell receptor beta chain is from a study of CD8 T cells in ankylosing spondylitis (dated by TCRdb to about 2017). About the investigation overall: To find TCR variants linked to disease, the study profiled T cell receptor beta repertoires in ankylosing spondylitis patients and healthy donors. The whole study cohort included 108 healthy donors and 25 ankylosing spondylitis patients. Samples of peripheral blood were taken, and for ankylosing spondylitis patients, synovial fluid was collected as well. Results the study describes overall, beyond this receptor: A TCR beta motif made up of several highly homologous amino acid variants appeared to be characteristic of blood from ankylosing spondylitis patients. The disease-linked clones showed a CD8+ phenotype and occurred at relatively low frequencies in peripheral blood. The disease-linked clones were reported to be significantly enriched in matched synovial fluid samples from ankylosing spondylitis patients. Some TCR beta motif variants had previously been reported in synovial fluid and blood of reactive arthritis patients, which suggested common disease-initiation mechanisms.

At least ten counts were recorded for this clonotype. It lacks a known antigen. No per-base quality is available; no much larger clone lies one base away. These reads were obtained on an Illumina HiSeq 2500. Quantitative 5'-RACE with molecular barcodes was used to prepare TCR beta libraries. In the paper's pipeline: To identify disease-linked TCR variants, a new computational method was used, one built on a probabilistic model of VDJ rearrangement. The raw public data were reprocessed by TCRdb itself: fastp quality trimming at Q25, MiXCR clonotype calling, in-frame beta chains only. Entries that share a CDR3 protein sequence are merged under the most common genes and DNA. TCRdb, not the authors, supplied the V and J calls. For this sample the table gives 250,000 or so distinct CDR3 sequences, of which about 24% were detected only once. Around 0.58% of the sample goes to the ten largest clones. Source material: blood, either unsorted or a sorted T cell fraction (not recorded which). The receptor's source is a male donor with ankylosing spondylitis or in good health (not recorded which).

DNA sequence: TGTGCCAGCAGCTTGTTCGGGGGGGGCCCCAGCACAGATACGCAGTATTTT. Translated, this gives CASSLFGGGPSTDTQYF. The chain couples TRBV5-6 to TRBJ2-3; 8 nucleotides in the junction match TRBD2. Reading from cysteine to phenylalanine, the CDR3 counts 17 amino acids. Only CDR3 DNA remains: 51 bases, in frame from the first base. Reading the germline V gene gives CDR1 SGHDT and CDR2 YYEEEE. From V the trimming removes 1 base and from J it removes 0 bases, while the gene matches leave 7 bases of the junction unaccounted for.